This record covers a single T cell receptor beta chain. Its matching antigen is unknown. This CDR3 is built from 16 residues. CDR1 is SEHNR and CDR2 is FQNEAQ in the germline V gene (reference sequence). V lost 4 bases and J lost 2; bases outside the gene matches: 7. 13 Jbeta primers and 60 Vbeta primers were used for the PCR. The assay was immunoSEQ multiplex PCR, and TCRdb's table has in-frame clones only and misses some. Among over 150,000 clones listed, approximately 80% were seen once. These data are taken from a study of cytomegalovirus exposure and HLA in healthy donors. Study-level points and caveats: Association with HLA alleles at 0.05 false discovery rate was found for around 15,000 TCR beta sequences in a later analysis. There were some public TCRs occurring in many donors, but most TCR sequences were rare.

The sequence derives from a man younger than 35 in good health and CMV-seropositive. This rearrangement joins TRBV7-9 to TRBJ2-7; 11 positions agree with TRBD2. Sequenced: PBMCs. The CDR3: CASSSASGRPTYEQYF. The CDR3 DNA reads TGTGCCAGCAGCTCAGCTAGCGGGAGGCCAACCTACGAGCAGTACTTC.